One TCR beta chain is described in this entry. It is unclear where the CDR3 begins or ends on the DNA, so no DNA is shown, and the CDR3 is as TCRdb lists it. Noted time point: after trial treatment. Treatment noted: LDRT plus nivolumab, ipilimumab, low-dose cyclophosphamide and aspirin (RACIN trial). The donors' regimen was nivolumab, ipilimumab, aspirin, low-dose cyclophosphamide and low-dose radiotherapy. Solid tumors that lacked tumor-infiltrating lymphocytes and were advanced were present in eligible patients. Primers targeting TRAV and TRBV primed first-strand cDNA, covering alpha and beta chains. It was with a constant-region primer and a V-primer adapter that TCRs were amplified over roughly 18 PCR cycles. TCRdb redid the calling of the reads with MiXCR, one entry per CDR3 protein. The sample gives about 100,000 distinct CDR3 sequences, roughly 20% of which show up once; 4.1% is in the top ten.

The record originates from a study of low-dose radiotherapy and immunotherapy resistance in tumors. Background on the study: 1 Gy per fraction was delivered to Cohort 2 every two weeks, for 13 Gy total over 26 weeks. Intravenous cyclophosphamide 200 mg/m2 was given every two weeks, one day before radiation and immunotherapy.

A total of 22 residues make up the CDR3, ends included. Germline V gene lookup returns CDR1 SGHDT and CDR2 YYEEEE. The V call is TRBV5-6, the J call TRBJ2-4; TRBD2, the D gene given by the table, was not confirmed from the DNA. This specimen consisted of PBMCs, obtained after low-dose radiotherapy plus immunotherapy. This sequence was found in a male donor with prostate cancer. CDR3 in amino acids: CASSFYICSARDAGSAKNIQYF.